Following are 10 T cell receptor beta chains from one sample sequenced in a study of OX40 agonist ivuxolimab in advanced cancers. Produced via immunoSEQ multiplex PCR; TCRdb's table is partial and in-frame only. The data contain some 37,000 clones, approximately 86% of them singletons. Sequences were derived from CD4+ or CD8+ T cells sorted from blood, sampled in a trial of the OX40 agonist ivuxolimab. The receptors here all came from an adult with an advanced solid tumor such as melanoma, head and neck, liver or kidney cancer.

This chain connects TRBV6-5 to TRBJ1-2; 8 positions match TRBD1. There are 15 residues in the CDR3. Germline V gene lookup returns CDR1 MNHEY and CDR2 SVGAGI. The V gene end was trimmed by 8 bases and the J gene end by 2 bases; junction bases not matched to a gene: 10. CDR3 DNA sequence: TGTGCCAGCGGAGAAGGACAGGGACTAAACTATGGCTACACCTTC. It codes for CASGEGQGLNYGYTF.

This sequence joins TRBV13 and TRBJ1-3; maybe TRBD1 (5 bases). CDR1 and CDR2 (germline): PRHDT, FYEKMQ (reference sequence). The CDR3 totals 11 residues. Between the trimmed V and J ends, which lost 3 bases and 9 bases, there was a span of 6 bases. CDR3 amino acids: CASSLGPTIYF. CDR3 in DNA: TGTGCCAGCAGCTTGGGGCCCACCATATATTTT.

The rearrangement joins TRBV5-1 to TRBJ2-2; no reliable D call. Per germline, CDR1 SGHRS and CDR2 YFSETQ. Trimming shortened V by 0 bases and J by 8 bases, and 11 bases separated the two germline ends. There are 14 residues in the CDR3. CDR3 protein: CASSLAGRAGELFF. The CDR3 DNA reads as TGCGCCAGCAGCTTGGCCGGACGCGCGGGGGAGCTGTTTTTT.

V usage is TRBV9 and J usage is TRBJ1-3; no firm D call. Per the germline V gene, CDR1 is SGDLS and CDR2 is YYNGEE. V was cut by 3 bases and J by 0 bases, with 13 bases left in between. The CDR3 spans 16 residues. The CDR3 DNA follows: TGTGCCAGCAGCGCTCAATCGACATCCTCTGGAAACACCATATATTTT. Its translation: CASSAQSTSSGNTIYF.

The J gene is TRBJ2-5, the V gene TRBV5-5; D may correspond to TRBD1 or TRBD2 (6 bases each). The CDR3 totals 16 residues. V was shortened by 2 bases and J by 4 bases, with 18 bases between the two germline ends. The V gene's germline CDR1 is SGHKS and CDR2 YYEKEE (reference sequence). The CDR3 DNA reads TGTGCCAGCAGCTTAAGACAGGTAGCGGTCTCAGAGACCCAGTACTTC. The encoded protein is CASSLRQVAVSETQYF. The full variable domain, rest sourced from reference TRBV5-5 and TRBJ2-5, is DAGVTQSPTHLIKTRGQQVTLRCSPISGHKSVSWYQQVLGQGPQFIFQYYEKEERGRGNFPDRFSARQFPNYSSELNVNALLLGDSALYLCASSLRQVAVSETQYFGPGTRLLVL.

The V and J genes are TRBV7-2 and TRBJ1-4; D uncertain. V lost 7 bases and J lost 5, with 14 bases in between. CDR1 SGHTA and CDR2 FQGNSA come from the germline V gene. CDR3 length equals 14 residues. The CDR3 bases are TGTGCCAGCAAGGAAACACCTTCGAATGAAAAACTGTTTTTT. Translated, it gives CASKETPSNEKLFF. The full variable domain, with the rest looked up from reference TRBV7-2 and TRBJ1-4, is GAGVSQSPSNKVTEKGKDVELRCDPISGHTALYWYRQSLGQGLEFLIYFQGNSAPDKSGLPSDRFSAERTGGSVSTLTIQRTQQEDSAVYLCASKETPSNEKLFFGSGTQLSVL.

J is TRBJ1-2 and V is TRBV7-9; TRBD1 aligns across 10 bases. This CDR3 region has 15 residues. V was pared by 5 bases and J by 4 bases, with 7 bases of the junction left unmatched. From germline, CDR1 is SEHNR and CDR2 FQNEAQ (reference sequence). The chain's CDR3 is CASSVARTGGYGYTF. CDR3 in DNA: TGTGCCAGCAGCGTGGCGCGGACAGGGGGCTATGGCTACACCTTC. The variable domain in full, completed from reference TRBV7-9 and TRBJ1-2, reads DTGVSQNPRHKITKRGQNVTFRCDPISEHNRLYWYRQTLGQGPEFLTYFQNEAQLEKSRLLSDRFSAERPKGSFSTLEIQRTEQGDSAMYLCASSVARTGGYGYTFGSGTRLTVV.

The rearrangement joins TRBV5-5 to TRBJ2-7, with D unresolved. The CDR3 has 12 residues. V dropped 1 base and J dropped 2 bases, with 4 bases sitting between them. Per the germline V gene, CDR1 is SGHKS and CDR2 is YYEKEE (reference sequence). Here the CDR3 reads CASSLTTYEQYF. The CDR3 DNA follows: TGTGCCAGCAGCTTGACGACCTACGAGCAGTACTTC.

The V call is TRBV19, the J call TRBJ2-1; no reliable D call. The CDR3 has 13 amino acids. Germline V gene data show CDR1 as LNHDA and CDR2 as SQIVND (reference sequence). V shed 1 base and J shed 3 bases, with 4 bases lying between them. CDR3 coding DNA: TGTGCCAGTAGTATAGGGGTCTACAATGAGCAGTTCTTC. Translated, it gives CASSIGVYNEQFF.

This clone is a singleton in its sample. V and J are TRBV6-6 and TRBJ1-5; weak D call: TRBD1 (6 bases). Germline V gene sequence: CDR1 MNHNY, CDR2 SVGAGI (reference sequence). V shed 7 bases and J shed 3 bases, with 10 bases lying between them. The CDR3 length is 13 residues. The DNA for the CDR3 is TGTGCCAGCAAACAGGGTTACAATCAGCCCCAGCATTTT. This gives the protein CASKQGYNQPQHF.